The 10 T cell receptor beta chains presented below share a single source sample, sequenced in a study of cytomegalovirus exposure and HLA in healthy donors. PCR was performed using 60 Vbeta and 13 Jbeta primers. The repertoire was sequenced with immunoSEQ multiplex PCR; TCRdb's copy has only in-frame clones and lacks some. The sample carries about 150,000 clones, around 75% recorded once. The sample consisted of PBMCs. Receptors were obtained from a human donor in good health.

The rearrangement links TRBV6-4 to TRBJ1-4; D unresolved. V gave up 0 bases and J gave up 10 bases, with 9 bases separating them. CDR3 length: 13 amino acids. In germline, CDR1 is MRHNA, CDR2 SNTAGT. The CDR3 loop reads CASSDSAGLKLFF. The CDR3 nucleotides read TGTGCCAGCAGTGACTCTGCGGGGTTAAAACTGTTTTTT.

This clone was counted a few times. This chain joins TRBV29-1 and TRBJ2-7; TRBD1 is a possible D gene (6 bases). This CDR3 spans 11 amino acids. Trimming took 7 bases from V and 6 from J, leaving 13 bases between them. Germline V gives CDR1 SQVTM, CDR2 ANQGSEA. For the CDR3, the DNA is TGCAGCGGATACAGGGCCGGCGAGCAGTACTTC. Its translation: CSGYRAGEQYF.

This clone came up once. The chain has TRBV25-1 and TRBJ2-3, with D perhaps TRBD1 (6 bases). Germline V CDR1 and CDR2: MGHDK, SYGVNS. V lost 6 bases and J 1 base, leaving 11 bases between the germline ends. The CDR3 is made up of 14 amino acids. The CDR3 coding sequence is TGTGCCAGCAGGAAGGCAGGGGGCACAGATACGCAGTATTTT. Its protein product is CASRKAGGTDTQYF.

This chain joins TRBV5-1 and TRBJ2-5, with TRBD2 as a possible D gene (6 bases). The CDR3 loop spans 16 amino acids. Trimming removed 1 base from V and 5 bases from J, with 18 bases in between. CDR1 and CDR2 from the germline V gene are SGHRS and YFSETQ. This CDR3 reads CASSLWGPGGWETQYF. The CDR3 DNA is TGCGCCAGCAGCTTGTGGGGACCTGGAGGGTGGGAGACCCAGTACTTC.

V and J are TRBV5-4 and TRBJ2-7, with TRBD1 matching over 9 bases. The CDR3 has 16 amino acids. Losses at the gene ends were 2 bases for V and 2 bases for J; bases not matched to a gene: 8. CDR1 is SGHNT, CDR2 YYREEE, per germline (reference sequence). The CDR3: CASSFRRDRETYEQYF. The CDR3 nucleotides read TGTGCCAGCAGCTTCCGAAGGGACAGGGAAACCTACGAGCAGTACTTC.

V gene TRBV5-6 combines with J gene TRBJ2-7; 9 bases agree with TRBD2. The CDR3 loop spans 15 amino acids. With V trimmed by 4 bases and J by 7 bases, 12 bases remained unmatched. Germline V gene sequence: CDR1 SGHDT, CDR2 YYEEEE. CDR3 protein: CASSTRGLASGEQYF. DNA of the CDR3: TGTGCCAGCAGCACCCGGGGACTAGCTTCGGGGGAGCAGTACTTC.

The genes are TRBV5-6 and TRBJ1-4, with D possibly TRBD1 on 5 matching bases. This CDR3 is built from 16 residues. Germline V gene sequence: CDR1 SGHDT, CDR2 YYEEEE. The V and J ends lost 4 bases and 8 bases respectively, with 21 bases between them. CDR3: CASSLRNTGYNEKLFF. DNA of the CDR3: TGTGCCAGCAGCCTTCGAAATACAGGATATAACGAAAAACTGTTTTTT.

The J gene is TRBJ2-3, the V gene TRBV23-1, with 10 bases that match TRBD2. TRBV23-1 is an open reading frame, and its role is uncertain. This CDR3 is 15 amino acids long. V lost 6 bases to trimming and J lost 4 bases; unmatched junction nucleotides: 7. In DNA, the CDR3 is TGCGCCAGCAGGGGGCTAGCGGGAGTCGCAGATACGCAGTATTTT. This translates into CASRGLAGVADTQYF.

The J gene is TRBJ2-7, the V gene TRBV2; 8 bases align to TRBD1. The V and J ends lost 2 bases and 9 bases, in that order; junction bases with no gene match: 9. This CDR3 is 14 amino acids long. The germline V gene has CDR1 SNHLY and CDR2 FYNNEI. The CDR3 here is CASSEKAGGWWQYF. The CDR3 bases are TGTGCCAGCAGTGAAAAAGCAGGGGGCTGGTGGCAGTACTTC.

This chain connects TRBV30 to TRBJ1-6; TRBD1 matches at 7 bases. The germline V gene has CDR1 GTSNPN and CDR2 SVGIG (reference sequence). The CDR3 length is 16 residues. With V trimmed by 0 bases and J by 6 bases, 8 bases remained unmatched. CDR3 DNA sequence: TGTGCCTGGAGTGTACCTATACAGGGGCCTAATTCACCCCTCCACTTT. This sequence encodes CAWSVPIQGPNSPLHF.